Shown below are 20 T cell receptor beta chains from a single sample sequenced in a study of T cell changes during pregnancy in multiple sclerosis. Profiling relied on immunoSEQ multiplex PCR, and the TCRdb table lists in-frame clones only, not all of them. The table has some 44,000 clones, just under 95% seen once; the top ten hold 0.45% to 0.55%. The sequences come from CD4+ T cells from peripheral blood mononuclear cells, collected in the third trimester of pregnancy. These receptor sequences come from a female donor with multiple sclerosis, enrolled in a pregnancy study.

This rearrangement joins TRBV2 to TRBJ1-5, with TRBD1 as a possible D gene (5 bases). This CDR3 spans 14 amino acids. Trimming shortened V by 2 bases and J by 7 bases, and 12 bases separated the two germline ends. The V gene's germline CDR1 is SNHLY and CDR2 FYNNEI. As DNA, the CDR3 is TGTGCCAGCAGTGAAAGGGGCGTGAGGCAGCCCCAGCATTTT. This codes for CASSERGVRQPQHF. Full variable domain (outside the CDR3, taken from reference TRBV2 and TRBJ1-5): EPEVTQTPSHQVTQMGQEVILRCVPISNHLYFYWYRQILGQKVEFLVSFYNNEISEKSEIFDDQFSVERPDGSNFTLKIRSTKLEDSAMYFCASSERGVRQPQHFGDGTRLSIL.

This clone was seen once. This chain uses TRBV7-9 with TRBJ2-3; 8 bases match TRBD2. This CDR3 is built from 14 residues. Trimming removed 3 bases from V and 1 base from J; junction bases left unmatched: 0. Per germline, CDR1 SEHNR and CDR2 FQNEAQ (reference sequence). The CDR3 reads CASSLTSGTDTQYF. The CDR3, as DNA: TGTGCCAGCAGCTTGACTAGCGGCACAGATACGCAGTATTTT.

The rearrangement links TRBV16 to TRBJ1-2; no clear D gene. Trimming left V 4 bases short and J 9 bases short, with 15 bases between. The CDR3 totals 13 residues. The V gene's germline CDR1 is KGHSY and CDR2 FQNENV. In nucleotides, the CDR3 is TGTGCCAGCAGCCTCTCGAGAGGGATTAGCTACACCTTC. This gives the protein CASSLSRGISYTF.

This chain joins TRBV7-9 and TRBJ2-1; a possible D gene is TRBD2 (5 bases). The CDR3 is 13 residues long. Deletions cut 3 bases from V and 7 bases from J, with 10 bases between. Germline V gene lookup returns CDR1 SEHNR and CDR2 FQNEAQ (reference sequence). The CDR3 loop is CASSLAGGNEQFF. In nucleotides, the CDR3 is TGTGCCAGCAGCTTGGCGGGCGGGAATGAGCAGTTCTTC.

V usage is TRBV11-2 and J usage is TRBJ2-5, with 11 bases lining up with TRBD2. Germline V gene sequence: CDR1 SGHAT, CDR2 FQNNGV. The CDR3 has 16 residues. V lost 4 bases, J lost 10 bases, and 14 bases stayed unmatched. In DNA form, the CDR3 reads TGTGCCAGCAGCTCCGAAATAGCGGGAGGGTTAATTGGCCAGTACTTC. It is translated as CASSSEIAGGLIGQYF.

The rearrangement joins TRBV11-3 to TRBJ1-1; the D gene is possibly TRBD1 (5 bases). CDR1 and CDR2 (germline): SGHNT, YENEEA. This CDR3 spans 15 amino acids. Trimming pared 5 bases from V and 1 base from J, leaving 14 bases between. CDR3 protein: CASSLPKGWNTEAFF. Written as DNA, the CDR3 is TGTGCCAGCAGCCTCCCTAAGGGGTGGAACACTGAAGCTTTCTTT.

The chain joins TRBV18 to TRBJ1-3; TRBD1 matches at 9 bases. V lost 3 bases, J lost 0 bases, and 9 bases stayed unmatched. Per the germline V gene, CDR1 is KGHSH and CDR2 is LQKENI. The CDR3 sequence is 18 residues long. CDR3 region: CASSPLPGQGHSGNTIYF. The CDR3 DNA reads TGTGCCAGCTCACCCTTACCGGGACAGGGACACTCTGGAAACACCATATATTTT.

The chain combines TRBV11-2 with TRBJ2-7; no reliable D call. The CDR3 loop spans 11 amino acids. Trimming stripped 4 bases from V and 2 bases from J, with 3 bases between. Germline values: CDR1 SGHAT, CDR2 FQNNGV. The DNA of the CDR3 is TGTGCCAGCAGCTCCGCCTACGAGCAGTACTTC. Translated, it gives CASSSAYEQYF.

V is TRBV6-5 and J is TRBJ1-1, with D possibly TRBD1 on 6 matching bases. V lost 7 bases to trimming and J lost 5 bases, with 14 bases between them. The CDR3 runs to 13 residues. Germline loops: CDR1 MNHEY, CDR2 SVGAGI. The CDR3 here is CASKIQGKTEAFF. DNA of the CDR3: TGTGCCAGCAAGATCCAGGGGAAGACTGAAGCTTTCTTT.

This chain uses TRBV27 with TRBJ2-3; possible D gene TRBD2, 6 bases. This CDR3 is 17 amino acids long. Trimming took 5 bases from V and 5 from J, leaving 23 bases between them. Germline V gene data show CDR1 as MNHEY and CDR2 as SMNVEV (reference sequence). The CDR3 reads CASSPGLFDSTLDTQYF. The CDR3 DNA sequence: TGTGCCAGCAGTCCCGGACTATTCGATTCCACCTTAGATACGCAGTATTTT.

The chain employs TRBV9 and TRBJ2-7; 7 positions agree with TRBD1. J gave up 1 base and V 3 bases, and 4 bases lay outside the gene matches. This CDR3 has 14 amino acids. CDR1 SGDLS and CDR2 YYNGEE come from the germline V gene. The CDR3 reads CASSAGQPSYEQYF. The CDR3 nucleotides read TGTGCCAGCAGCGCGGGACAGCCTTCCTACGAGCAGTACTTC.

The chain carries TRBV6-1 and TRBJ2-7; 7 bases map to TRBD2. With V trimmed by 5 bases and J by 4 bases, 8 bases remained unmatched. The CDR3 is 14 amino acids. The germline V gene encodes CDR1 MNHNS and CDR2 SASEGT. CDR3 bases: TGTGCCAGCAGTACACACCCTAGCGGTTACGAGCAGTACTTC. Translated, it gives CASSTHPSGYEQYF.

The chain uses TRBV10-3 and TRBJ1-1; D might be TRBD1 (6 bases). V lost 6 bases and J lost 11, with 19 bases in between. CDR3 length: 13 residues. CDR1 and CDR2 from the germline V gene are ENHRY and SYGVKD. CDR3: CAIRGDASRGAFF. In DNA form, the CDR3 reads TGTGCCATCAGGGGGGACGCTTCAAGGGGGGCTTTCTTT.

This sequence joins TRBV7-3 and TRBJ2-1; 9 bases agree with TRBD2. Germline assignment: CDR1 SGHTA and CDR2 FQGTGA. V shed 5 bases, J shed 8 bases, and the junction held 7 bases outside the gene matches. The CDR3 length is 14 residues. CDR3 DNA: TGTGCCAGCAGCCTCTCGACTAGCGGCGATGAGCAGTTCTTC. Translating gives CASSLSTSGDEQFF.

This chain uses TRBV28 with TRBJ2-7; possible D gene TRBD1, 7 bases. V lost 6 bases and J lost 0, with 12 bases in between. This CDR3 has 14 amino acids. In germline, CDR1 is MDHEN, CDR2 SYDVKM. CDR3 residues: CASSPGGSSYEQYF. In DNA, the CDR3 is TGTGCCAGCAGCCCAGGGGGGAGCTCCTACGAGCAGTACTTC.

The chain couples TRBV28 to TRBJ2-5; the D gene is possibly TRBD1 (6 bases). The germline CDR1 and CDR2 sequences are MDHEN and SYDVKM. Trimming cost V 3 bases and J 4 bases, with 12 bases left between them. The CDR3 consists of 14 residues. The CDR3 bases are TGTGCCAGCAGTTTGCAGGGGCTGAGAGAGACCCAGTACTTC. This sequence encodes CASSLQGLRETQYF. Drawing the rest from reference TRBV28 and TRBJ2-5, the complete variable domain is DVKVTQSSRYLVKRTGEKVFLECVQDMDHENMFWYRQDPGLGLRLIYFSYDVKMKEKGDIPEGYSVSREKKERFSLILESASTNQTSMYLCASSLQGLRETQYFGPGTRLLVL.

The chain is built from TRBV4-2 and TRBJ2-6; perhaps TRBD1 as D (6 bases). Germline loops: CDR1 LGHNA, CDR2 YNFKEQ. V was pared by 0 bases and J by 4 bases, with 16 bases between. The CDR3 is made up of 18 amino acids. As DNA, the CDR3 is TGTGCCAGCAGCCAAGAGACCTGGGCAGGGGCAGGGGCCAACGTCCTGACTTTC. Protein product: CASSQETWAGAGANVLTF.

This chain links TRBV21-1 with TRBJ2-2; TRBD2, as called in the table, went unchecked against the DNA. TRBV21-1 is a recognized pseudogene. The CDR3 consists of 16 residues. The CDR3 protein is CASSKERGIETGELFF. The CDR3 DNA reads TGTGCCAGCAGCAAAGAACGAGGGATAGAGACCGGGGAGCTGTTTTTT.

The gene calls are TRBV12-5 and TRBJ2-5, with 13 bases matching TRBD2. The CDR3 totals 18 residues. V gave up 3 bases and J gave up 2 bases; unmatched junction bases: 9. Germline V gene lookup returns CDR1 LGHNT and CDR2 FRNRAP. Here the CDR3 DNA reads TGTGCTAGTGGTTTCGGACTAGCGGGAGACAATACACAAGAGACCCAGTACTTC. Its protein product is CASGFGLAGDNTQETQYF.

The chain combines TRBV4-1 with TRBJ2-1; TRBD2 matches at 11 bases. V shed 4 bases, J shed 4 bases, and the junction held 9 bases outside the gene matches. CDR1 is MGHRA, CDR2 YSYEKL, per germline. The CDR3 has 17 residues. CDR3 in amino acids: CASSPPQRLAGYNEQFF. For the CDR3, the DNA is TGCGCCAGCAGCCCTCCACAGAGACTAGCGGGATACAATGAGCAGTTCTTC.